The next 7 T cell receptor beta chains were all read from a single sample in a study of blood T cells in healthy people across ages. Primed by a sample-barcoded 5' primer and a J-beta primer mix, a second PCR proceeded for roughly 6 to 12 cycles. Via MiXCR, TCRdb re-called the 5' RACE reads, giving one row per CDR3 protein. The table has about 730,000 distinct CDR3 sequences, roughly 44% seen once. The sequencing sample was made of blood. The receptors shown here come from a woman aged 60-75 years in good health.

Many counts were recorded for this clonotype. This sequence joins TRBV10-3 and TRBJ1-2; 7 nucleotides line up with TRBD1. CDR1 ENHRY and CDR2 SYGVKD come from the germline V gene. The length of the CDR3 is 13 residues. J gave up 6 bases and V 2 bases, and 3 bases lay outside the gene matches. The CDR3 protein is CAISEKGGDGYTF. CDR3 nucleotide sequence: TGTGCCATCAGTGAGAAAGGGGGCGATGGCTACACCTTC.

The V gene is TRBV4-1, the J gene TRBJ1-6, with TRBD1 matching 7 bases. The germline V gene encodes CDR1 MGHRA and CDR2 YSYEKL. The CDR3 is 17 residues long. Trimming at V came to 0 bases and at J to 7 bases, leaving 9 bases not matched to a gene. DNA for the CDR3: TGCGCCAGCAGCCAAGATCATCGGCAGGGGGGAAATTCACCCCTCCACTTT. As protein: CASSQDHRQGGNSPLHF.

In this sample, this clonotype turned up a few times. The V and J genes are TRBV4-2 and TRBJ2-4; 10 positions match TRBD2. Germline assignment: CDR1 LGHNA and CDR2 YNFKEQ. Trimming removed 4 bases from V and 3 bases from J; junction bases left unmatched: 18. This CDR3 has 20 amino acids. In nucleotides, the CDR3 is TGTGCCAGCAGCCCGCGATCCCAACACCTAGCGGGGGAGAACAAAAACATTCAGTACTTC. Amino acid sequence: CASSPRSQHLAGENKNIQYF.

The CDR3: CASSVEAGYYGYTF. DNA of the CDR3: TGCGCCAGCAGCGTGGAGGCAGGGTACTATGGCTACACCTTC. V usage is TRBV5-1 and J usage is TRBJ1-2; D perhaps matches TRBD1 (5 bases). V was shortened by 4 bases and J by 3 bases, with 13 bases between the two germline ends. Germline V gene lookup returns CDR1 SGHRS and CDR2 YFSETQ. The CDR3 spans 14 residues.

The chain employs TRBV29-1 and TRBJ2-3, with D possibly TRBD1 on 5 matching bases. There are 12 residues in the CDR3. In germline, CDR1 is SQVTM, CDR2 ANQGSEA. The V end lost 6 bases, the J end lost 1 base, and 8 bases lay between the germline ends. The CDR3 loop reads CSVTQGTDTQYF. The CDR3, as DNA: TGCAGCGTAACACAGGGCACAGATACGCAGTATTTT.

V and J are TRBV21-1 and TRBJ2-5; TRBD1 was called by the table and not checked on the DNA. TRBV21-1 is a listed pseudogene. This CDR3 is 18 amino acids long. The CDR3 is CASSKALPSPAPQETQYF. In DNA, the CDR3 is TGTGCCAGCAGCAAAGCCCTACCGTCCCCGGCTCCCCAAGAGACCCAGTACTTC.

With regard to this clonotype: A much larger clone lies a single base off, so this may be a read error. V gene TRBV7-3 combines with J gene TRBJ2-1, with TRBD2 matching 7 bases. The V segment lost 2 bases and the J segment 6 bases; nucleotides outside the gene matches: 4. The CDR3 is 14 residues long. CDR1 and CDR2 from the germline V gene are SGHTA and FQGTGA. CDR3 sequence reads: CASSLETSSNEQFF. CDR3 in DNA: TGTGCCAGCAGCTTAGAGACTAGCTCCAATGAGCAGTTCTTC. The full variable domain, its missing parts supplied by reference TRBV7-3 and TRBJ2-1, is GAGVSQTPSNKVTEKGKYVELRCDPISGHTALYWYRQSLGQGPEFLIYFQGTGAADDSGLPNDRFFAVRPEGSVSTLKIQRTERGDSAVYLCASSLETSSNEQFFGPGTRLTVL.